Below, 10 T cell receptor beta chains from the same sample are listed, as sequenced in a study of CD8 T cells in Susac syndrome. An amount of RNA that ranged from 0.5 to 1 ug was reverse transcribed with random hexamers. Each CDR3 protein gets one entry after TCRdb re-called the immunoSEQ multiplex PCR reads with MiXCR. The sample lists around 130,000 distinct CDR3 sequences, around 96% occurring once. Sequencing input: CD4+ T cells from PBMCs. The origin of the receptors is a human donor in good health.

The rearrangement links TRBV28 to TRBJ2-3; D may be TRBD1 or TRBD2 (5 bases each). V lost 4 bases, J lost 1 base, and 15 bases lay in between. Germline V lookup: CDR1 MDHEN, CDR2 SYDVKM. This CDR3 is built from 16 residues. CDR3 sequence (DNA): TGTGCCAGCAGTTACGACAGCGGATTCCGCACAGATACGCAGTATTTT. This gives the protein CASSYDSGFRTDTQYF.

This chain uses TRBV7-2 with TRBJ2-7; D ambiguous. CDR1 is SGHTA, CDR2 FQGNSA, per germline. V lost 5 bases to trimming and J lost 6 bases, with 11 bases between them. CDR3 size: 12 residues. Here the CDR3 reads CASSPWEGEQYF. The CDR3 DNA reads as TGTGCCAGCAGCCCCTGGGAAGGCGAGCAGTACTTC.

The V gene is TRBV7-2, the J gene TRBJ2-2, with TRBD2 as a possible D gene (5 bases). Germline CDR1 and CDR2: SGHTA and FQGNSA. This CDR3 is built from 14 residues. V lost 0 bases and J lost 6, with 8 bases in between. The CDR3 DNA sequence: TGTGCCAGCAGCTTAGCGAGGGATTCCGGGGAGCTGTTTTTT. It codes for CASSLARDSGELFF. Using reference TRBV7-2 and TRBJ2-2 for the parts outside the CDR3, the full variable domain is GAGVSQSPSNKVTEKGKDVELRCDPISGHTALYWYRQSLGQGLEFLIYFQGNSAPDKSGLPSDRFSAERTGGSVSTLTIQRTQQEDSAVYLCASSLARDSGELFFGEGSRLTVL.

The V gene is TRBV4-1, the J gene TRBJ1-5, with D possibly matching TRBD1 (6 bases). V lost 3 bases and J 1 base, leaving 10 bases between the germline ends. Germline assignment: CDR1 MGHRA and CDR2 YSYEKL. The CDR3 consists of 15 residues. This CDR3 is CASSQHTGSNQPQHF. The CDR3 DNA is TGCGCCAGCAGCCAGCACACAGGGAGCAATCAGCCCCAGCATTTT.

In DNA, the CDR3 is TGTGCCACCAGCAGAGATACGGTGACCGGGGAGCTGTTTTTT. It yields the protein CATSRDTVTGELFF. The chain is built from TRBV15 and TRBJ2-2, with D uncertain. Germline CDR1 reads LNHNV; CDR2 reads YYDKDF (reference sequence). The CDR3 runs to 14 residues. Deletions cut 0 bases from V and 5 bases from J, with 7 bases between.

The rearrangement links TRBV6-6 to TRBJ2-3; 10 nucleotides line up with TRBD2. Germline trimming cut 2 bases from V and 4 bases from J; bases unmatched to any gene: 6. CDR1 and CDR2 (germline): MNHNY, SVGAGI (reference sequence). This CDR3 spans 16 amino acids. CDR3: CASSYGASGSSDTQYF. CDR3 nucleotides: TGTGCCAGCAGTTACGGGGCTAGCGGGAGCTCAGATACGCAGTATTTT.

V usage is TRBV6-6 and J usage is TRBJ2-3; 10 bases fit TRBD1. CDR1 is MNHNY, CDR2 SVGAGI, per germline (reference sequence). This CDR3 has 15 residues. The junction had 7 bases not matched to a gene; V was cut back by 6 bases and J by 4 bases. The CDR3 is CASSRQGANPDTQYF. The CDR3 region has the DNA TGTGCCAGCAGCCGACAGGGGGCCAACCCAGATACGCAGTATTTT.

This CDR3 is CASSLDQALGEQFF. The CDR3, as DNA: TGCGCCAGCAGCTTGGACCAGGCTCTTGGTGAGCAGTTCTTC. This chain uses TRBV5-1 with TRBJ2-1; D ambiguous. Germline-derived CDR1 and CDR2 are SGHRS and YFSETQ. Trimming cost V 0 bases and J 9 bases, with 13 bases left between them. CDR3 length: 14 residues.

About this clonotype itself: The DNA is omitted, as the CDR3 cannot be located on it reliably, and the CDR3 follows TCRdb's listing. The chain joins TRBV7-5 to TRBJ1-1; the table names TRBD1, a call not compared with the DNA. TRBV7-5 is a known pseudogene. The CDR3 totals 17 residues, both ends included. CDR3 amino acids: CISVSEAGGQRNTEAFF.

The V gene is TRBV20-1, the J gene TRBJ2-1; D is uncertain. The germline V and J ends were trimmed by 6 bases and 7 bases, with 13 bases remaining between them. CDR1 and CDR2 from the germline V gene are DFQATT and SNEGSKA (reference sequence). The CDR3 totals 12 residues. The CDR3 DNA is TGCAGTGCGCCGCGAGTGGGGAATGAGCAGTTCTTC. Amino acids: CSAPRVGNEQFF.